The entry below describes one T cell receptor (beta chain). As yet, its antigen is unknown. This entry is derived from a study of siplizumab effects on memory and regulatory T cells. Whole-study findings and limits: Just a small share of alloreactive clones was traced back to unstimulated subsets. The authors did not confirm suppressive function in proliferating Tregs from siplizumab cultures.

The table came from immunoSEQ multiplex PCR; TCRdb's copy has only in-frame clones and leaves some out. In the table there are 95,000 to 110,000 clones, more than 85% of which are singletons. Germline V CDR1 and CDR2: MNHNS, SASEGT. V gave up 5 bases and J gave up 7 bases; unmatched junction bases: 4. This CDR3 contains 14 residues. The J gene is TRBJ1-4, the V gene TRBV6-1; 10 bases map to TRBD1. The specimen sequenced was Tregs sorted from blood. This TCR was sampled from a human donor in good health. CDR3 nucleotides: TGTGCCAGCAGTCTGGACAGGGGGATTGAAAAACTGTTTTTT. It is translated as CASSLDRGIEKLFF.